These T cell receptor beta chains were read from a single sample in a study of tumor-infiltrating lymphocytes in primary liver carcinoma. TCRdb passed the multiplex PCR reads through MiXCR, listing each CDR3 protein once. The sample has 310,000 or so distinct CDR3 sequences, 45% to 70% seen once. Material for sequencing was peripheral blood. The receptors originated from a woman in her twenties or thirties with primary liver carcinoma and hepatitis B virus infection. CDR3s include the opening cysteine and the closing phenylalanine or tryptophan. The D gene is left open where the match is weak. Size tells how often a clone was seen (once, few, many) or the class of an expanded clone, and some rows leave it out.

j_gene	d_gene	abundance	v_gene	CDR3aa	CDR3nt
TRBJ1-5	.	few	TRBV12-3/TRBV12-4	CASSFSAPQPQHF	TGTGCCAGCAGTTTCTCGGCCCCACAGCCCCAGCATTTT
TRBJ2-1	TRBD2	.	TRBV6-4	CASSARAGGHNALFF	TGTGCCAGCAGTGCGCGAGCGGGAGGGCACAATGCGCTGTTCTTC
TRBJ1-2	.	.	TRBV4-3	CASRAELGIYGYTF	TGCGCCAGCAGGGCTGAATTGGGGATCTATGGCTACACCTTC
TRBJ2-1	TRBD2	.	TRBV12-3/TRBV12-4	CASILSGTSGPEQFF	TGTGCCAGCATCCTGTCCGGTACTAGCGGACCTGAGCAGTTCTTC
TRBJ2-5	.	many	TRBV11-3	CASTTGMGETQYF	TGTGCCAGCACAACAGGGATGGGTGAGACCCAGTACTTC
TRBJ2-7	TRBD2	.	TRBV30	CAWSIGSGLARHEQYF	TGTGCCTGGAGTATCGGCTCGGGACTAGCCCGGCACGAGCAGTACTTC
TRBJ1-1	TRBD1	.	TRBV7-9	CASSLLRGLSLMNTEAFF	TGTGCCAGCAGCTTACTCAGGGGGCTATCCTTGATGAACACTGAAGCTTTCTTT
TRBJ2-3	.	.	TRBV11-2	CPSSKQSSIDTQYF	TGTCCCAGCAGCAAACAGTCTAGCATAGATACGCAGTATTTT
TRBJ2-3	TRBD2	.	TRBV29-1	CSVEKRGTRLAGVITDTRYF	TGCAGCGTTGAAAAGCGTGGGACCCGGCTAGCGGGAGTCATAACAGATACGCGGTATTTT
TRBJ2-7	.	.	TRBV12-3/TRBV12-4	CASSLAGVGYSYEQYF	TGTGCCAGCAGTTTAGCCGGGGTGGGTTACTCCTACGAGCAGTACTTC
TRBJ2-7	TRBD2	.	TRBV4-2	CASSQDRRVAGGSYKQYF	TGTGCCAGCAGCCAAGATAGGAGGGTAGCGGGAGGGTCCTACAAGCAGTACTTC
TRBJ2-3	TRBD2	few	TRBV11-2	CASSHTSGSTDTQYF	TGTGCCAGTAGCCATACTAGCGGGAGTACAGATACACAGTATTTT
TRBJ2-1	.	few	TRBV4-1	CANSQDTGREQFF	TGCGCCAACAGCCAAGATACAGGACGTGAGCAGTTCTTC
TRBJ1-5	.	many	TRBV11-2	CASSRDSDQPQHF	TGTGCCAGCAGCCGTGACAGCGATCAGCCCCAGCATTTT
TRBJ2-1	TRBD2	.	TRBV6-1	CANSEGIGRLAYEQFF	TGTGCCAACAGTGAAGGGATAGGGCGACTAGCGTATGAGCAGTTCTTC
TRBJ2-6	.	.	TRBV11-2	CASSSMGSGANVLAF	TGTGCCAGCAGCTCAATGGGATCCGGGGCCAACGTCCTGGCTTTC
TRBJ2-2	TRBD2	few	TRBV6-2/TRBV6-3	CASSYSLGLAGGFTTGELFF	TGTGCCAGCAGTTACTCGTTGGGACTAGCGGGAGGGTTCACCACCGGGGAGCTGTTTTTT
TRBJ2-1	.	.	TRBV7-8	CASSPPVGGFEQFF	TGTGCCAGCAGCCCCCCAGTTGGTGGGTTTGAGCAGTTCTTC